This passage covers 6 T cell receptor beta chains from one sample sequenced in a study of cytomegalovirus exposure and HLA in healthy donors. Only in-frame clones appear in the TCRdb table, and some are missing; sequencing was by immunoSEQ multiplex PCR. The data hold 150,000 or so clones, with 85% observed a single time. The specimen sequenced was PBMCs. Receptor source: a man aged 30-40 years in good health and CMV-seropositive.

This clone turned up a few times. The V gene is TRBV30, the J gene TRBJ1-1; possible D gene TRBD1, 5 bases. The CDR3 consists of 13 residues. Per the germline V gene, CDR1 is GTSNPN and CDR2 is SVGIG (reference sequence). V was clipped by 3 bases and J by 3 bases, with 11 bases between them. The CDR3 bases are TGTGCCTGGAGGGGCAGGGTGGACACTGAAGCTTTCTTT. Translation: CAWRGRVDTEAFF.

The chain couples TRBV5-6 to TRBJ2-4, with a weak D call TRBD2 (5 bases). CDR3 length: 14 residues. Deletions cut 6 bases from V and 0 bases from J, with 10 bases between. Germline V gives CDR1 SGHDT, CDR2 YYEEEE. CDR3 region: CASKAGVAKNIQYF. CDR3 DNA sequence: TGTGCCAGCAAAGCCGGGGTAGCCAAAAACATTCAGTACTTC.

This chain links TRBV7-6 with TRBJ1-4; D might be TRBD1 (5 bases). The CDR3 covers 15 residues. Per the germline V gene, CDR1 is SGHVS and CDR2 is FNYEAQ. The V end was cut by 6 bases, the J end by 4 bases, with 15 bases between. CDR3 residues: CASRPRGRDNEKLFF. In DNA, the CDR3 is TGTGCCAGCAGACCCCGAGGCAGGGATAATGAAAAACTGTTTTTT. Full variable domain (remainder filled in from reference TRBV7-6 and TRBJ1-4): GAGVSQSPRYKVTKRGQDVALRCDPISGHVSLYWYRQALGQGPEFLTYFNYEAQQDKSGLPNDRFSAERPEGSISTLTIQRTEQRDSAMYRCASRPRGRDNEKLFFGSGTQLSVL.

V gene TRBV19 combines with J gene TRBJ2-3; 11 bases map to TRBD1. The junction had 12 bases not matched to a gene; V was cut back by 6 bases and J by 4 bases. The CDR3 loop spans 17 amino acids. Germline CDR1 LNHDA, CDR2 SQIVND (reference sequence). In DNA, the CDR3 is TGTGCCAGTAGCACAGGACAGGGGGCTTTTCGTGCAGATACGCAGTATTTT. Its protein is CASSTGQGAFRADTQYF.

The CDR3 bases are TGCGCCAGCAGTGATTCACCCGGGGATCAGCCCCAGCATTTT. It encodes CASSDSPGDQPQHF. The chain has TRBV10-2 and TRBJ1-5; D gene ambiguous. Germline lookup yields CDR1 WSHSY and CDR2 SAAADI. The CDR3 totals 14 residues. V was cut by 3 bases and J by 5 bases, with 11 bases left in between.

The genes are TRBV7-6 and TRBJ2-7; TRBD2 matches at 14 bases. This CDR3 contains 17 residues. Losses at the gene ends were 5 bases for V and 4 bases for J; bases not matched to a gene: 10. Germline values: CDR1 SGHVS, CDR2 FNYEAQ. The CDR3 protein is CASSARPGTSGGYEQYF. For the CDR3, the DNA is TGTGCCAGCAGCGCCCGACCCGGGACTAGCGGGGGTTACGAGCAGTACTTC.